The rows below give T cell receptor beta chains drawn from one sample of a study of blood T cell repertoires in COVID-19. Clones were read by immunoSEQ multiplex PCR, and TCRdb kept only the in-frame ones, dropping some. Altogether roughly 190,000 clones are present, around 94% being singletons, with the ten largest covering about 0.76%. The sample consisted of peripheral blood. The receptors originated from a man aged 25 to 40 with COVID-19, enrolled during active disease. CDR3s include the opening cysteine and the closing phenylalanine or tryptophan. A D gene is named only where the DNA matches it firmly. Not all rows give a size; the values are once, few, many and, for expanded clones, a class.

few	TRBJ2-7	TRBD1	TRBV12-5	TGTGCTAGTGGTTTGGGGGGACAGGGTGGCTACGAGCAGTACTTC	CASGLGGQGGYEQYF
.	TRBJ2-1	.	TRBV5-4	TGTGCCAGCAGCACAGGGCGCAACAATGAGCAGTTCTTC	CASSTGRNNEQFF
.	TRBJ2-2	.	TRBV7-9	TGTGCCAGCACCCGGAACACCGGGGAGCTGTTTTTT	CASTRNTGELFF
.	TRBJ1-1	.	TRBV18	TGTGCCAGCTCACCACGGCGGGCTCTAAACACTGAAGCTTTCTTT	CASSPRRALNTEAFF
.	TRBJ2-7	TRBD2	TRBV5-1	TGCGCCAGCAGCTCCGGGACTAGCGGGTCGTACGAGCAGTACTTC	CASSSGTSGSYEQYF
few	TRBJ1-2	TRBD1	TRBV4-2	TGTGCCAGCAGCTTACGACAGGGGAATGGCTACACCTTC	CASSLRQGNGYTF
.	TRBJ2-2	.	TRBV10-3	TGTGCCATCAGGGGCGGGGACAACACCGGGGAGCTGTTTTTT	CAIRGGDNTGELFF
.	TRBJ1-5	.	TRBV6-5	TGTGCCAGCAGACAGGGTTGGAATCAGCCCCAGCATTTT	CASRQGWNQPQHF
.	TRBJ2-2	TRBD1	TRBV2	TGTGCCAGCACCGGGACAGCGAACACCGGGGAGCTGTTTTTT	CASTGTANTGELFF
.	TRBJ1-2	TRBD1	TRBV4-2	TGTGCCAGCAGCCAAGAAGGCCGGGACAGGGCTAACTATGGCTACACCTTC	CASSQEGRDRANYGYTF
.	TRBJ1-1	.	TRBV19	TGTGCCAGTAGTATGGGTCGGGGGGCTGGCACGGACACTGAAGCTTTCTTT	CASSMGRGAGTDTEAFF
.	TRBJ2-5	.	TRBV3-1/TRBV3-2	TGTGCCAGCAGCCTTAGGACAGGGCGGGAGGAGACCCAGTACTTC	CASSLRTGREETQYF
.	TRBJ1-2	.	TRBV6-6	TGTGCCAGCAGTTATGACCAGGGGTTGGGTGGCTACACCTTC	CASSYDQGLGGYTF
.	TRBJ1-6	.	TRBV6-4	TGTGCCAGCAGTGTGGGGGGGGGACGAAATTCACCCCTCCACTTT	CASSVGGGRNSPLHF
.	TRBJ1-6	TRBD1	TRBV11-2	TGTGCCAGCAGCATAGAGACAGGGGAGAATTCACCCCTCCACTTT	CASSIETGENSPLHF
.	TRBJ1-3	TRBD1	TRBV7-9	TGTGCCAGCACCAAAAGACAGGGGGGCTCTGGAAACACCATATATTTT	CASTKRQGGSGNTIYF
once	TRBJ1-6	.	TRBV6-6	TGTGCCAGCAGTTACCAATCCAACCCCCCCGGGACCCTCCACTTT	CASSYQSNPPGTLHF
.	TRBJ2-3	TRBD2	TRBV2	TGTGCCAGCAGACTGAGACTAGCGGCTAGCACAGATACGCAGTATTTT	CASRLRLAASTDTQYF
.	TRBJ2-1	.	TRBV7-9	TGTGCCAGCAGCTTAGTGGTGCGGGGTGACTACAATGAGCAGTTCTTC	CASSLVVRGDYNEQFF
.	TRBJ1-1	.	TRBV6-5	TGTGCCAGCAGTTACTCGCGGGCCGGCACTGAAGCTTTCTTT	CASSYSRAGTEAFF
.	TRBJ2-7	.	TRBV6-6	TGTGCCAGCAATGCGGGCTACGAGCAGTACTTC	CASNAGYEQYF
.	TRBJ1-2	TRBD1	TRBV4-2	TGTGCCAGCAGCCAAGGCCGACAGGGAGAATATGGCTACACCTTC	CASSQGRQGEYGYTF
.	TRBJ2-3	.	TRBV30	TGTGCCTGGAGTGCCAGGGTGACAGATACGCAGTATTTT	CAWSARVTDTQYF
.	TRBJ2-1	.	TRBV5-1	TGCGCCAGCAGCTTGGGACTTTACAATGAGCAGTTCTTC	CASSLGLYNEQFF
.	TRBJ2-3	.	TRBV20-1	TGCAGTGCTCATAGCACAGATACGCAGTATTTT	CSAHSTDTQYF
once	TRBJ1-5	.	TRBV19	TGTGCCAGTAGTATTTCGAGGGGCAATCAGCCCCAGCATTTT	CASSISRGNQPQHF
once	TRBJ2-5	TRBD2	TRBV5-1	TGCGCCACCAAGCGGGGGGGCGAAGAGACCCAGTACTTC	CATKRGGEETQYF
once	TRBJ1-2	.	TRBV25-1	TGTGCCAGCAGTGCCGGACAGACAAACTATGGCTACACCTTC	CASSAGQTNYGYTF
.	TRBJ1-3	.	TRBV5-1	TGCGCCAGCAGCTTGGGCCAGGCGGGATCTGGAAACACCATATATTTT	CASSLGQAGSGNTIYF
.	TRBJ2-1	TRBD2	TRBV4-1	TGCGCCAGCAGCCCCCTAGCGGGGGGGGACAATGAGCAGTTCTTC	CASSPLAGGDNEQFF
.	TRBJ2-1	.	TRBV7-6	TGTGCCAGCAGCTTTTTAGCGAATGAGCAGTTCTTC	CASSFLANEQFF
.	TRBJ1-2	.	TRBV30	TGTGCCTGGAGGGTTGCAGGAATTACTAACTATGGCTACACCTTC	CAWRVAGITNYGYTF
.	TRBJ2-7	TRBD1	TRBV5-1	TGCGCCAGCAAGACAGGGCCTGGCGAGCAGTACTTC	CASKTGPGEQYF
.	TRBJ2-7	TRBD1	TRBV5-1	TGCGCCAGCAGTTGGACAGGGCCCTACGAGCAGTACTTC	CASSWTGPYEQYF
.	TRBJ1-6	.	TRBV27	TGTGCCAGCAGTTTAACAGGGATTAATTCACCCCTCCACTTT	CASSLTGINSPLHF
.	TRBJ2-4	.	TRBV4-1	TGCGCCAGCAGCCCCCGTGGTGGTATAGGGGTGAACATTCAGTACTTC	CASSPRGGIGVNIQYF
.	TRBJ1-2	TRBD1	TRBV4-1	TGCGCCAGCAGCCAGAGGGGCCGAAATACTGCCCGGGACAGGGGGCTTGGCTACACCTTC	CASSQRGRNTARDRGLGYTF
.	TRBJ1-1	.	TRBV6-1	TGTGCCAGCAGTGAACTACAGGGTAACACTGAAGCTTTCTTT	CASSELQGNTEAFF
few	TRBJ1-2	.	TRBV7-7	TGTGCCAGCAGCTTAATCTCCTTGGCTGCCGGGAGCTACACCTTC	CASSLISLAAGSYTF
.	TRBJ1-2	TRBD1	TRBV7-9	TGTGCCAGCAGCTCTTCGGACAGGATCTATGGCTACACCTTC	CASSSSDRIYGYTF
.	TRBJ2-7	TRBD1	TRBV19	TGTGCCAGTAGTATAGCGTTAGGGACAGAGACCTACGAGCAGTACTTC	CASSIALGTETYEQYF
.	TRBJ1-2	TRBD1	TRBV6-5	TGTGCCAGCAGCAACGGACAGGGTCCTGGCTACACCTTC	CASSNGQGPGYTF
.	TRBJ1-1	.	TRBV7-6	TGTGCCAGCAGCTTAGAGGGGGACACTGAAGCTTTCTTT	CASSLEGDTEAFF
.	TRBJ1-3	TRBD1	TRBV19	TGTGCCAGTAACCCCGGGACAGGGGCCGGAAACACCATATATTTT	CASNPGTGAGNTIYF
few	TRBJ1-1	.	TRBV9	TGTGCCAGCAGCGTCGAGCCTGCGGGGCCGTCGAACACTGAAGCTTTCTTT	CASSVEPAGPSNTEAFF
.	TRBJ2-3	.	TRBV5-4	TGTGCCAGCAGCTTCGGGTCCTACACAGATACGCAGTATTTT	CASSFGSYTDTQYF
.	TRBJ2-5	TRBD2	TRBV9	TGTGCCAGCAGCCCAGGGAGAGCGGGGGGGTTCTTCGGAGAGACCCAGTACTTC	CASSPGRAGGFFGETQYF
.	TRBJ2-7	.	TRBV10-3	TGTGCCATCAGCCTGAAAGCAGGGCCCTATGAGCAGTACTTC	CAISLKAGPYEQYF
.	TRBJ2-7	.	TRBV19	TGTGCCAGTAGCGACCGACAGAGCCAGGCGTACGAGCAGTACTTC	CASSDRQSQAYEQYF
once	TRBJ1-2	TRBD1	TRBV5-5	TGTGCCAGCAGCTTGACAGGGGGCCGTGGCTACACCTTC	CASSLTGGRGYTF
.	TRBJ1-5	.	TRBV6-1	TGTGCCAGCAGTGAAGGACACCCTAATCAGCCCCAGCATTTT	CASSEGHPNQPQHF
.	TRBJ1-1	.	TRBV12-3/TRBV12-4	TGTGCCAGCAGTTTGGGTAGGGGAACTGAAGCTTTCTTT	CASSLGRGTEAFF
.	TRBJ1-2	.	TRBV6-5	TGTGCCAGCAGTTACTCGACCCCAGGGTCCGGGGGCTACACCTTC	CASSYSTPGSGGYTF
.	TRBJ1-1	.	TRBV5-6	TGTGCCAGCAGCTTCGAACAGGGTAGGGGGAATACTGAAGCTTTCTTT	CASSFEQGRGNTEAFF
.	TRBJ2-1	TRBD1	TRBV12-5	TGTGCTAGTGGTTTGGATCGACAGGGAAGCTCCTACAATGAGCAGTTCTTC	CASGLDRQGSSYNEQFF
once	TRBJ2-5	.	TRBV4-1	TGCGCCAGCAGCCAAAGGAAGCGGCAAGAGACCCAGTACTTC	CASSQRKRQETQYF
.	TRBJ1-1	TRBD1	TRBV5-1	TGCGCCAGCAGCTCCCCCCCTTTGACAGGGACCATGAACACTGAAGCTTTCTTT	CASSSPPLTGTMNTEAFF